These T cell receptor beta chains were read from a single sample in a study of vaccination effects on CD4 cells after COVID-19. No antigens are known for them. Sequencing was performed with immunoSEQ multiplex PCR; in TCRdb, only in-frame clones are kept and a portion is missing. In the table there are 9,000 or so clones, about 76% of which are singletons. The specimen comprised CD4+ T cells from PBMCs cultured without peptide, sampled after COVID-19 vaccination. Source of these receptors: a human donor who received a COVID-19 vaccine. Both conserved end residues are part of each CDR3. The order of the fields is clone size, V gene, J gene, D gene, CDR3 DNA, CDR3 protein. The D gene is left open where the match is weak. Clone size is given for some rows only: seen once, a few or many times, or a class if the clone is expanded.

>.|TRBV6-2/TRBV6-3|TRBJ2-5|TRBD2
TGTGCCAGCAGTTTCGGGACTATGGCTTTGATAGAGACCCAGTACTTC
CASSFGTMALIETQYF
>.|TRBV7-9|TRBJ1-5|.
TGTGCCAGCAGCTTAGCGACTACGGGCGGGGAGCCCCAGCATTTT
CASSLATTGGEPQHF
>.|TRBV27|TRBJ1-2|.
TGTGCCACGCGCGGCAGGGATTATGGCTACACCTTC
CATRGRDYGYTF
>.|TRBV7-2|TRBJ1-2|.
TGTGCCAGCAGCTTAGGAACGACAGTCTTCTATGGCTACACCTTC
CASSLGTTVFYGYTF
>few|TRBV7-2|TRBJ1-5|TRBD1
TGTGCCAGCAGCGCGCAGGGGGCCCAGCCCCAGCATTTT
CASSAQGAQPQHF
>.|TRBV11-2|TRBJ2-7|.
TGTGCCAGCAGCTTGGTAGCCCACGAGCAGTACTTC
CASSLVAHEQYF
>.|TRBV5-6|TRBJ2-1|TRBD1
TGTGCCAGCAGCCCCAACACGGGACAGGGGTACAATGAGCAGTTCTTC
CASSPNTGQGYNEQFF
>few|TRBV3-1/TRBV3-2|TRBJ1-1|.
TGTGCCAGCAGCCAAGTTGGGCAGGGCACTGAAGCTTTCTTT
CASSQVGQGTEAFF
>.|TRBV20-1|TRBJ1-2|.
TGCAGTGCCAATGGCTACACCTTC
CSANGYTF
>.|TRBV25-1|TRBJ1-1|.
TGTGCCAGCAGTGAAGCAGGGGAGTACACTGAAGCTTTCTTT
CASSEAGEYTEAFF
>few|TRBV25-1|TRBJ2-1|TRBD2
TGTGCCAGCTCGCTAGCGGGCTCCTACAATGAGCAGTTCTTC
CASSLAGSYNEQFF
>once|TRBV21-1|TRBJ2-7|.
TGTGCCAGCAGCAAAACCCTAGCGGGGGTGGAGCAGTACTTC
CASSKTLAGVEQYF
>.|TRBV7-3|TRBJ2-2|TRBD2
TGTGCCAGCAGCCCCCAAGCGGGGGGGAACACCGGGGAGCTGTTTTTT
CASSPQAGGNTGELFF
>.|TRBV18|TRBJ2-7|.
TGTGCCAGCTCACCACTTCCAGGGGAGGAATCCGAGCAGTACTTC
CASSPLPGEESEQYF
>.|TRBV18|TRBJ1-2|TRBD1
TGTGCCAGCTCACCAGGGACAGGGTATGGCTACACCTTC
CASSPGTGYGYTF
>.|TRBV11-1|TRBJ2-3|.
TGTGCCAGCAGCTTAGGTCTGGGAGCAGATACGCAGTATTTT
CASSLGLGADTQYF
>.|TRBV12-5|TRBJ2-1|.
TGTGCTAGTGGCTGGGGATATGAGCAGTTCTTC
CASGWGYEQFF
>.|TRBV6-5|TRBJ2-7|TRBD2
TGTGCCAGTTATGAGTTCGGGACTAGCGTCTACGAGCAGTACTTC
CASYEFGTSVYEQYF
>.|TRBV18|TRBJ2-7|TRBD1
TGTGCCAGCTCAGACAATTACAGGGGCCTCGAGCAGTACTTC
CASSDNYRGLEQYF
>.|TRBV5-6|TRBJ1-2|.
TGTGCCAGCAGCCCCCCCGGCACAGGGTGGGTGGGCTACACCTTC
CASSPPGTGWVGYTF
>.|TRBV30|TRBJ2-4|.
TGTGCCTGGAACTGGGAAGGTGGGAGAAACATTCAGTACTTC
CAWNWEGGRNIQYF
>few|TRBV9|TRBJ2-6|.
TGTGCCAGCAGCGTAGATAGGGAAATCTCCACACGATTCTCTGGGGCCAACGTCCTGACTTTC
CASSVDREISTRFSGANVLTF
>.|TRBV5-1|TRBJ2-3|TRBD2
TGCGCCAGCAGCTTGAAGCGGGGGGGCACAGATACGCAGTATTTT
CASSLKRGGTDTQYF
>few|TRBV2|TRBJ2-7|.
TGTGCCAGCCCGTCAACGAGCTCCTACGAGCAGTACTTC
CASPSTSSYEQYF
>.|TRBV5-1|TRBJ2-7|TRBD1
TGCGCCAGCAGCCCCACGGACAGGGATCTTCAGTACTTC
CASSPTDRDLQYF
>.|TRBV5-5|TRBJ1-1|TRBD1
TGTGCCAGCAGCTTGGAACAGGGGATGGGGACTGAAGCTTTCTTT
CASSLEQGMGTEAFF
>.|TRBV7-9|TRBJ1-6|.
TGTGCCAGCAGCTTAGGGTCTGGCTCCTATAATTCACCCCTCCACTTT
CASSLGSGSYNSPLHF
>once|TRBV7-9|TRBJ2-7|.
TGTGCCAGCAGTTTCCGGGACGCCGGACCGGGGGAGCAGTACTTC
CASSFRDAGPGEQYF
>.|TRBV4-1|TRBJ1-6|TRBD1
TGCGCCAGCAGCCGTGCCGGGACAGGTAATTCACCCCTCCACTTT
CASSRAGTGNSPLHF
>.|TRBV4-2|TRBJ2-7|TRBD2
TGTGCCAGCAGCCAAGCGGGGGGGCCCTACGAGCAGTACTTC
CASSQAGGPYEQYF